Sequencing of this T cell receptor (beta chain) was carried out in a study of T cells in Graves' hyperthyroidism and ophthalmopathy. General study findings and limits: It was a median around 6 months before onset that the model predicted ophthalmopathy. By a 13 V-J model, ophthalmopathy was set apart from stable hyperthyroidism.

TCR beta CDR3 region amplification was performed from RNA transcripts. Carried out on the TCR CDR3, a first-round RT-PCR used the HTBI primer set. TCRdb used MiXCR to reprocess the multiplex PCR reads, holding one entry per CDR3 protein. The profile shows 450,000 to 600,000 distinct CDR3 sequences, 20% of them singletons. Germline V lookup: CDR1 LGHDT, CDR2 YNNKEL (reference sequence). The V gene lost 0 bases and the J gene lost 7 bases, with 10 bases spanning the gap. The CDR3 is 13 residues long. Ten or more counts support this clonotype. Its antigen is not identified. PBMCs stemmed from over 7.5 ml fresh peripheral blood.

The clonotype was recovered from a man aged 35-49 years with Graves' ophthalmopathy. The chain joins TRBV3-1 to TRBJ2-7; D remains unclear. Sequencing used blood. Here the CDR3 DNA reads TGTGCCAGCAGCCAAGATCGTAGGTGGGAGCAGTACTTC. It specifies CASSQDRRWEQYF.